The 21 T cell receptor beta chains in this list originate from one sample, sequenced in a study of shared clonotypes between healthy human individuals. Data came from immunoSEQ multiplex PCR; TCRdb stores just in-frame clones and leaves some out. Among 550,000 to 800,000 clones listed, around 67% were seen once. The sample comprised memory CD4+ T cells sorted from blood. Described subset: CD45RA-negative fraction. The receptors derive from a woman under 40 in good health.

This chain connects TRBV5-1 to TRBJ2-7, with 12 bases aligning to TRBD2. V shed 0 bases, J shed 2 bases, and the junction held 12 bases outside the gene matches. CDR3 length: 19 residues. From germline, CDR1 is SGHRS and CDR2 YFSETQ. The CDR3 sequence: CASSLESSGRAFSAYEQYF. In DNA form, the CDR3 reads TGCGCCAGCAGCTTGGAGTCTAGCGGGAGGGCCTTCTCAGCCTACGAGCAGTACTTC. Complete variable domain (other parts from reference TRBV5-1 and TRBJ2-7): KAGVTQTPRYLIKTRGQQVTLSCSPISGHRSVSWYQQTPGQGLQFLFEYFSETQRNKGNFPGRFSGRQFSNSRSEMNVSTLELGDSALYLCASSLESSGRAFSAYEQYFGPGTRLTVT.

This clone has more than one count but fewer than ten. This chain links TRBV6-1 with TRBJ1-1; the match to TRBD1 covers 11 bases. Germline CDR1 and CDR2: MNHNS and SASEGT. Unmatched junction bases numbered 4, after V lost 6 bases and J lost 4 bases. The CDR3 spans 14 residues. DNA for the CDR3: TGTGCCAGCAGGAGGGACAGGGGGATCACTGAAGCTTTCTTT. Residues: CASRRDRGITEAFF.

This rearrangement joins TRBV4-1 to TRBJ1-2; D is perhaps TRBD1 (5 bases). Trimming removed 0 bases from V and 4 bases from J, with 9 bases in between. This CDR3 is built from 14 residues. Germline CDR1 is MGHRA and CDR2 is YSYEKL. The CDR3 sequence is CASSQDLQGYGYTF. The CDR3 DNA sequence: TGCGCCAGCAGCCAAGATTTGCAGGGCTATGGCTACACCTTC.

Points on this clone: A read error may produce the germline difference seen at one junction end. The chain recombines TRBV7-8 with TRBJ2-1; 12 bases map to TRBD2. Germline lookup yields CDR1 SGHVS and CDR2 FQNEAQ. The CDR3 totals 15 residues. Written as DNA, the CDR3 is TGTGCCAGCAGAAAGACTAGCGGGGGCTACCATGAGCAGTTCTTC. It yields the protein CASRKTSGGYHEQFF. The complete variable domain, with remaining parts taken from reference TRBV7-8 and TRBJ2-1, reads GAGVSQSPRYKVAKRGQDVALRCDPISGHVSLFWYQQALGQGPEFLTYFQNEAQLDKSGLPSDRFFAERPEGSVSTLKIQRTQQEDSAVYLCASRKTSGGYHEQFFGPGTRLTVL.

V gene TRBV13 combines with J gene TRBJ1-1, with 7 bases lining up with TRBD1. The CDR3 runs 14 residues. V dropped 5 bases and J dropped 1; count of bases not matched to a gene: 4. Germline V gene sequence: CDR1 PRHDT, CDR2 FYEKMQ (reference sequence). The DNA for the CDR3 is TGTGCCAGCAGCCCACAGGGGCGGAACACTGAAGCTTTCTTT. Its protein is CASSPQGRNTEAFF.

CDR3 sequence reads: CASSQDRGRGYGYTF. CDR3 nucleotides: TGTGCCAGCAGCCAAGACAGGGGGCGCGGTTATGGCTACACCTTC. The V gene is TRBV14, the J gene TRBJ1-2; 8 positions agree with TRBD1. This CDR3 spans 15 amino acids. The germline V gene encodes CDR1 SGHDN and CDR2 FVKESK. V shed 0 bases, J shed 5 bases, and the junction held 5 bases outside the gene matches.

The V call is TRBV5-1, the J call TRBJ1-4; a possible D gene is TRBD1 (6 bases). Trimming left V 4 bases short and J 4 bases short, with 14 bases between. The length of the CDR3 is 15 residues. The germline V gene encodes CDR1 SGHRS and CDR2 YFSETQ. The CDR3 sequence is CASSTSRGDNEKLFF. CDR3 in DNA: TGCGCCAGCAGCACCTCAAGGGGGGATAATGAAAAACTGTTTTTT.

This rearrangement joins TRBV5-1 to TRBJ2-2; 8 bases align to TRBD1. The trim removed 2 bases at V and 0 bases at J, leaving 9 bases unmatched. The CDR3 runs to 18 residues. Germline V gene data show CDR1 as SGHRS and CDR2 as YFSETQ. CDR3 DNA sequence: TGCGCCAGCAGCTTACACGCGGTCAGGGGGCCGAACACCGGGGAGCTGTTTTTT. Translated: CASSLHAVRGPNTGELFF.

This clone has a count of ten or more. Written as DNA, the CDR3 is TGTGCCAGCAGGGCGACCGGGACCCAAACCTACGAGCAGTACTTC. Amino acid sequence: CASRATGTQTYEQYF. The chain couples TRBV6-5 to TRBJ2-7, with D possibly being TRBD1 or TRBD2 (5 bases each). Germline V CDR1 and CDR2: MNHEY, SVGAGI. V was shortened by 6 bases and J by 2 bases, with 17 bases between the two germline ends. This CDR3 contains 15 residues.

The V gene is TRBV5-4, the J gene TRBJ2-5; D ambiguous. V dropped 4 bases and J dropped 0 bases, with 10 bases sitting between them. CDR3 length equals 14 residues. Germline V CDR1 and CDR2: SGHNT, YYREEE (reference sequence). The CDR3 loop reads CASSLAADQETQYF. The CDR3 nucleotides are TGTGCCAGCAGCCTGGCGGCGGACCAAGAGACCCAGTACTTC.

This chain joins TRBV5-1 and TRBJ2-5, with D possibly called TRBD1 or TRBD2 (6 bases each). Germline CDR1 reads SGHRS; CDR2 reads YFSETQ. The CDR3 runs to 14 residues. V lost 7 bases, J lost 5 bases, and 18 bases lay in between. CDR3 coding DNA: TGCGCCAGCCGGCCACCGGGGGCTGGGGAGACCCAGTACTTC. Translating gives CASRPPGAGETQYF. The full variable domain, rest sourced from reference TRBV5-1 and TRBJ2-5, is KAGVTQTPRYLIKTRGQQVTLSCSPISGHRSVSWYQQTPGQGLQFLFEYFSETQRNKGNFPGRFSGRQFSNSRSEMNVSTLELGDSALYLCASRPPGAGETQYFGPGTRLLVL.

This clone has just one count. CDR3 DNA sequence: TGTGCCAGCAGTGTGGGGGACAACACAGATACGCAGTATTTT. Its translation: CASSVGDNTDTQYF. This rearrangement joins TRBV6-1 to TRBJ2-3, with D possibly matching TRBD1 (6 bases). The germline CDR1 and CDR2 sequences are MNHNS and SASEGT. Between the trimmed V and J ends, which lost 4 bases and 2 bases, there was a span of 10 bases. The CDR3 contains 14 residues.

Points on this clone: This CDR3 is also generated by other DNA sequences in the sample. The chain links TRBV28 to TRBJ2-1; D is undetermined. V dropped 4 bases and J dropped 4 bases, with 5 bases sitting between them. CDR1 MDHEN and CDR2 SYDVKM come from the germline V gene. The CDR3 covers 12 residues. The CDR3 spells CASSWGYNEQFF. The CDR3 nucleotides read TGTGCCAGCAGTTGGGGATACAATGAGCAGTTCTTC.

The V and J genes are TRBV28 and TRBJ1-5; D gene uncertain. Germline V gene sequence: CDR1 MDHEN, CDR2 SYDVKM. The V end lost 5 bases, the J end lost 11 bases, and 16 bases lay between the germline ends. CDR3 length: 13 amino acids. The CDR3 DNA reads TGTGCCAGCAGTCCCTCCAGCGGTGTATCCCAGCATTTT. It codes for CASSPSSGVSQHF. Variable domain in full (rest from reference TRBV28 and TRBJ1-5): DVKVTQSSRYLVKRTGEKVFLECVQDMDHENMFWYRQDPGLGLRLIYFSYDVKMKEKGDIPEGYSVSREKKERFSLILESASTNQTSMYLCASSPSSGVSQHFGDGTRLSIL.

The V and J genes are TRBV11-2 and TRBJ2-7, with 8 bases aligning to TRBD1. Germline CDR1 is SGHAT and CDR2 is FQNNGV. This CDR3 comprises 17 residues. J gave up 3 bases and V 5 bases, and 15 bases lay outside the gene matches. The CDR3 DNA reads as TGTGCCAGCAGCCCCGGCGGACAGGGTGGGTTCGGCTACGAGCAGTACTTC. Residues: CASSPGGQGGFGYEQYF. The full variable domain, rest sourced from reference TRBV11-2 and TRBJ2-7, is EAGVAQSPRYKIIEKRQSVAFWCNPISGHATLYWYQQILGQGPKLLIQFQNNGVVDDSQLPKDRFSAERLKGVDSTLKIQPAKLEDSAVYLCASSPGGQGGFGYEQYFGPGTRLTVT.

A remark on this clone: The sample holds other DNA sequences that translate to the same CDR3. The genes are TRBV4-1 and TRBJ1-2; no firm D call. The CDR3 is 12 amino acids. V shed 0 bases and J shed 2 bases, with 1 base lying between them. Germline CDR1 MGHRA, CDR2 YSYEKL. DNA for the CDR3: TGCGCCAGCAGCCAAGACAACTATGGCTACACCTTC. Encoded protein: CASSQDNYGYTF.

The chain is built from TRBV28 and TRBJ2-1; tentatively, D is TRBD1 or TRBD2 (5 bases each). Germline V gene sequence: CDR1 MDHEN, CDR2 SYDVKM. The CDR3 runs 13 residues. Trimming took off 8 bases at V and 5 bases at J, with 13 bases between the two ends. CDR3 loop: CASLRDLHNEQFF. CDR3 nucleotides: TGTGCCAGCCTTCGGGACCTGCACAATGAGCAGTTCTTC.

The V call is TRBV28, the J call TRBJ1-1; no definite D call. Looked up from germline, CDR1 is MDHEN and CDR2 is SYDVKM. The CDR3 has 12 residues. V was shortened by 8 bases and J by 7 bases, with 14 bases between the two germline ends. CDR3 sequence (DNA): TGTGCCAGCGGGAGTGGCGGCTATGAAGCTTTCTTT. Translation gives CASGSGGYEAFF.

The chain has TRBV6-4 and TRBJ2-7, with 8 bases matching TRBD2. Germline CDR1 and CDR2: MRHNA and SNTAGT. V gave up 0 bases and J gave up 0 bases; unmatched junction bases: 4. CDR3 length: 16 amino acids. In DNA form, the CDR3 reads TGTGCCAGCAGTGACTCGAAACTAGCGGACTCCTACGAGCAGTACTTC. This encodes CASSDSKLADSYEQYF.

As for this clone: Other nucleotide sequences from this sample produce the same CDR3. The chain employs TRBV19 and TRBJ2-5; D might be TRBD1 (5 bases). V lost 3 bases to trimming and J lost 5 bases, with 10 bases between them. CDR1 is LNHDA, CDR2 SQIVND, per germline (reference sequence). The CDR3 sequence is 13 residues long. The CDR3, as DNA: TGTGCCAGTAGTATTCGTGACAGTGAGACCCAGTACTTC. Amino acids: CASSIRDSETQYF.

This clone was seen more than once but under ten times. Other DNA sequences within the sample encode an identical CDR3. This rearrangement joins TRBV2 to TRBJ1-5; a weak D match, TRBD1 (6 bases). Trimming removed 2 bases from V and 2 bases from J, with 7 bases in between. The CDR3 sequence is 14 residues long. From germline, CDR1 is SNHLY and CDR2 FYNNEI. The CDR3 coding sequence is TGTGCCAGCAGTGAAAGACAGGGCAATCAGCCCCAGCATTTT. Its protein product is CASSERQGNQPQHF.